This T cell receptor (beta chain) was found in a study of Graves' ophthalmopathy and Graves' hyperthyroidism. Germline V gene sequence: CDR1 KGHDR, CDR2 SFDVKD. V shed 3 bases and J 5 bases; nucleotides not matched to a gene: 9. The CDR3 totals 16 residues. Researchers turned away patients with other autoimmune diseases, uncontrolled infections, pregnancy or lactation. Thyroid ultrasound, orbital computed tomography, TRAb, serum thyroxine and clinical symptoms formed the basis of diagnosis. PBMCs originated in approximately 9.2 ml of fresh peripheral blood. This clonotype showed up many times. Antigen specificity is unknown. The study, taken as a whole, reports: Among expanded thyroid clonotypes above 0.001 frequency, most also occurred in blood.

For repertoire sequencing, the TCR beta CDR3 regions were amplified from RNA transcripts. HTBI primers primed a first-round RT-PCR, and a second-round multiplex PCR followed. TCRdb reprocessed the multiplex PCR reads with MiXCR, giving one entry per CDR3 protein. Counted here are about 220,000 distinct CDR3 sequences, roughly 21% occurring once; the ten biggest clones make up roughly 45%. Sequences were obtained from peripheral blood. The source of this sequence is a woman between 50 and 59 years old with Graves' ophthalmopathy. The rearrangement links TRBV24-1 to TRBJ2-5; 9 nucleotides agree with TRBD1. CDR3 region: CATSDPMDRGVETQYF. The CDR3 bases are TGTGCCACCAGTGATCCCATGGACAGGGGAGTGGAGACCCAGTACTTC.